This paragraph covers one TCR beta chain sequence. Sequencing used immunoSEQ multiplex PCR; TCRdb keeps in-frame clones, though not all of them. The sample has tens of thousands of clones; approximately 96% are singletons. The data belong to a study of cytomegalovirus exposure and HLA in healthy donors. Germline V lookup: CDR1 MGHRA, CDR2 YSYEKL. V gave up 2 bases and J gave up 4 bases; unmatched junction bases: 6. The CDR3 runs 15 residues. The sequencing sample was made of PBMCs. The V gene is TRBV4-1, the J gene TRBJ2-7; 9 positions match TRBD1. The receptor comes from a man aged 18 to 29 in good health and CMV-seropositive. For the CDR3, the DNA is TGCGCCAGCAGCCAACCCGGACAGGGGAGATACGAGCAGTACTTC. It is translated as CASSQPGQGRYEQYF.